This T cell receptor beta chain was found in a study of blood T cells in healthy people across ages. Study-level background: About one barcoded beta molecule was captured per two T cells (by template switching).

A word on this clonotype: Its target is not known.

General observations from the study: Possibly, changes in expanded clonotypes were confounded because donor CMV status was unknown.

The germline V gene has CDR1 SEHNR and CDR2 FQNEAQ (reference sequence). There are 15 residues in the CDR3. Trimming at V came to 4 bases and at J to 1 base, leaving 4 bases not matched to a gene. A second PCR of about 7 to 12 cycles used a sample-barcoded 5' primer and a J-beta primer mix. MiXCR, applied by TCRdb to the 5' RACE reads, yields one record per CDR3 protein. The repertoire has about 640,000 distinct CDR3 sequences, 58% of them found once; the top ten carry over 30%. The clonotype comes from a man between 60 and 75 years old in good health. The chain links TRBV7-9 to TRBJ2-3, with 8 positions matching TRBD2. The sequencing sample was made of blood. The CDR3 sequence is CASSSRRGGTDTQYF. The DNA of the CDR3 is TGTGCCAGCAGCTCCCGGCGGGGGGGCACAGATACGCAGTATTTT.